The entry that follows covers one TCR beta chain sequence. Its antigen is as yet unknown. Other DNA sequences in this sample translate to the same CDR3. These data originate in a study of shared clonotypes between healthy human individuals. Study-level results: Naive subsets tended to show greater estimated richness than memory subsets.

Per germline, CDR1 MNHEY and CDR2 SMNVEV (reference sequence). V shed 4 bases, J shed 2 bases, and the junction held 1 base outside the gene matches. The CDR3 loop spans 13 amino acids. Only in-frame clones appear in the TCRdb table, and some are missing; sequencing was by immunoSEQ multiplex PCR. The sample carries 550,000 to 700,000 clones, less than 80% recorded once. This chain uses TRBV27 with TRBJ1-2; TRBD1 aligns across 7 bases. The sample comprised memory CD4+ T cells sorted from blood. Subset specified: CD45RA-negative fraction. This TCR derives from a woman in her thirties in good health. CDR3 sequence reads: CASSSQGNYGYTF. The CDR3 DNA reads TGTGCCAGCAGTTCACAGGGGAACTATGGCTACACCTTC.